Listed here is a single T cell receptor (beta chain). Its antigen is still unknown. No quality values exist for individual bases; no much larger clone is one base distant. The germline V gene (reference sequence) yields SGHNT for CDR1 and YYREEE for CDR2. A distance of 13 bases separates the germline ends of V and J, which lose 4 bases and 0 bases respectively. Taken from cysteine to phenylalanine, the CDR3 has 15 residues. Kept here is only the CDR3 DNA, which spans 45 bases and is read in frame from base 1. The TCR beta locus was amplified and sequenced using the immunoSEQ assay, from which bulk TCR Vbeta CDR3 data were obtained. On the study's bioinformatics: CDR3s were excluded if they were non-productive, were shorter than 7 amino acids, or did not start with C or end with F/W. Only specimens with at least 1000 reads were analysed, and clonotypes were defined at the amino acid level. Clonality was calculated as 1 minus Pielou's evenness. Library sizes were equalized by abundance-weighted random subsampling with replacement, which was repeated 100 times so that 95% confidence intervals could be reported. Repertoire overlap was quantified with the Morisita overlap index, and the top 40 clones per specimen were checked for overlap with the irAE. TCRdb's version of the immuneACCESS table is confined to in-frame rearrangements and falls short of the full clone set. An unresolved V gene accounts for under half of the shortfall where checked; the remainder is of unknown origin. V, J and clone size are those of that table, while D and trimming were read from the DNA. For this sample the table gives around 10,000 clones, of which 85% to 95% were detected only once. The top ten constitute roughly 1.5% of the sample.

This record comes from a study of T cells in tumors and immune-related adverse events (TCRdb year 2021). The treatment or condition label corresponds to: nivolumab (PD-1 blockade) given before sampling. The DNeasy Blood and Tissue Kit was used to extract DNA from formalin-fixed paraffin-embedded specimens. The source of this sequence is a female donor with metastatic renal cell carcinoma. The sequence links TRBV5-4 to TRBJ1-1; TRBD1 is a weak D gene call, 6 bases matching. The source material was lymph node tissue, sampled from a patient treated with anti-PD-1 therapy. The nucleotide sequence is given as TGTGCCAGCAGCCAATTAGGGGGAGTGAACACTGAAGCTTTCTTT. The encoded protein is CASSQLGGVNTEAFF.